This T cell receptor beta chain derives from a study of cytomegalovirus exposure and HLA in healthy donors. The CDR3 sequence is 13 residues long. V lost 6 bases to trimming and J lost 4 bases; unmatched junction nucleotides: 5. Germline CDR1 WSHSY, CDR2 SAAADI. Both 60 Vbeta primers and 13 Jbeta primers went into the PCR. The method was immunoSEQ multiplex PCR; TCRdb's version includes in-frame clones alone and lacks a portion of them. The sample lists roughly 130,000 clones; 84% were seen once. Study-level points and caveats: With further analysis later on, most CMV-associated TCR beta chains appeared HLA-restricted. There were some public TCRs occurring in many donors, but most TCR sequences were rare. Researchers counted roughly 150 TCR beta chains as cytomegalovirus-associated.

Turning to this clone: Its antigen is still unknown.

The sample comprised PBMCs. The sequence came from a woman aged 18-29 years in good health and CMV-seropositive. The rearrangement links TRBV10-2 to TRBJ2-7, with 8 bases identical to TRBD1. The DNA of the CDR3 is TGCGCCAGCAGATTGGGACAGGCATACGAGCAGTACTTC. Translation gives CASRLGQAYEQYF.